This entry describes one T cell receptor beta chain. The data stem from a study of blood T cell repertoires in COVID-19. Across the study: T cells, B-cell-depleted T cells, or PBMCs provided the cDNA or gDNA that served as material.

From germline, CDR1 is SEHNR and CDR2 FQNEAQ (reference sequence). The germline V and J ends were trimmed by 4 bases and 2 bases, with 20 bases remaining between them. The CDR3 extends over 17 amino acids. Under the authors' procedure: Amplification with reference gene primers provided the estimates of nucleated cell counts. Data came from immunoSEQ multiplex PCR; TCRdb stores just in-frame clones and leaves some out. Clone size and V and J calls were adopted from that table, with D and trimming inferred from the DNA. The table records about 160,000 clones, 85% to 95% of them present only once. The receptor's source is a woman between 50 and 59 years old with acute or convalescent COVID-19. The genes are TRBV7-9 and TRBJ2-5; TRBD2 is a possible D gene (5 bases). The sample was peripheral blood. The DNA for the CDR3 is TGTGCCAGCAGCTCACTACCCGGGTGGGAGCCACAAGAGACCCAGTACTTC. Translating it yields CASSSLPGWEPQETQYF.